The rows below give T cell receptor beta chains drawn from one sample of a study of cytomegalovirus exposure and HLA in healthy donors. Measured with immunoSEQ multiplex PCR; TCRdb has only the in-frame clones, and not every one. Altogether 200,000 to 300,000 clones are present, roughly 87% being singletons, with the ten largest covering just over 3%. Sequencing was carried out using PBMCs. These receptors all come from a woman aged 25-40 years in good health and CMV-seronegative. Each CDR3 is given with its conserved first and last residue. A D gene is named only where the DNA matches it firmly. Only part of the rows carry a size: once, few, many, or a class if the clone is expanded.

>TRBV27|TRBJ2-1|NA|NA
CASRTSQGRSPYNEQFF
TGTGCCAGCAGGACCTCACAGGGTCGCTCCCCTTACAATGAGCAGTTCTTC
>TRBV30|TRBJ2-2|NA|NA
CAWSVDTGELFF
TGTGCCTGGAGTGTGGACACCGGGGAGCTGTTTTTT
>TRBV27|TRBJ2-5|TRBD2|NA
CASSTRPGRETQYF
TGTGCCAGCAGTACCCGACCCGGGAGGGAGACCCAGTACTTC
>TRBV12-5|TRBJ2-7|NA|NA
CASGLAKGGYEQYF
TGTGCTAGTGGTTTGGCAAAGGGGGGGTACGAGCAGTACTTC
>TRBV4-3|TRBJ2-5|NA|NA
CASSQRWASQETQYF
TGCGCCAGCAGCCAAAGATGGGCCAGCCAAGAGACCCAGTACTTC
>TRBV5-1|TRBJ1-4|TRBD1|NA
CASSFLGQAGNEKLFF
TGCGCCAGCAGCTTCTTGGGACAGGCTGGTAATGAAAAACTGTTTTTT
>TRBV27|TRBJ2-5|TRBD1|NA
CASRALRGTGGRETQYF
TGTGCCAGCAGGGCACTACGGGGGACAGGGGGACGGGAGACCCAGTACTTC
>TRBV18|TRBJ2-2|TRBD2|NA
CASSPGLVEAGELFF
TGTGCCAGCTCACCGGGACTAGTTGAAGCCGGGGAGCTGTTTTTT
>TRBV27|TRBJ2-3|TRBD2|NA
CASSSHGGEDTDTQYF
TGTGCCAGCAGTTCCCATGGGGGGGAGGACACAGATACGCAGTATTTT
>TRBV19|TRBJ1-5|TRBD1|NA
CASTPRDSAQPQHF
TGTGCCAGTACCCCCCGGGACAGCGCTCAGCCCCAGCATTTT
>TRBV27|TRBJ2-1|TRBD2|NA
CASSPDPGTSGSNEQFF
TGTGCCAGCAGTCCTGACCCCGGGACTAGCGGCTCCAATGAGCAGTTCTTC
>TRBV25-1|TRBJ2-1|TRBD2|NA
CASSSGFAGGLGNEQFF
TGTGCCAGCAGTTCGGGCTTTGCGGGAGGGCTGGGGAATGAGCAGTTCTTC
>TRBV4-3|TRBJ1-4|NA|NA
CASSQETGSNEKLFF
TGCGCCAGCAGCCAAGAGACGGGTAGTAATGAAAAACTGTTTTTT
>TRBV5-6|TRBJ2-7|TRBD1|NA
CASSQTGGRDEQYF
TGTGCCAGCAGCCAGACAGGGGGTAGGGACGAGCAGTACTTC
>TRBV30|TRBJ2-1|TRBD2|NA
CACRPGLAQPSSSYNEQFF
TGTGCCTGTAGACCGGGACTAGCGCAACCCTCAAGCTCCTACAATGAGCAGTTCTTC
>TRBV11-1|TRBJ1-1|NA|NA
CASSAARTSMNTEAFF
TGTGCCAGCAGCGCCGCCAGGACCTCCATGAACACTGAAGCTTTCTTT
>TRBV19|TRBJ2-5|NA|NA
CASSIVVGKETQYF
TGTGCCAGTAGTATAGTAGTCGGAAAAGAGACCCAGTACTTC
>TRBV19|TRBJ2-7|NA|NA
CASSISASSTYEQYF
TGTGCCAGTAGTATTTCGGCTTCTTCGACCTACGAGCAGTACTTC
>TRBV4-2|TRBJ2-7|TRBD2|few
CASSQASGSSEQYF
TGTGCCAGCAGCCAGGCTAGCGGGAGTTCCGAGCAGTACTTC
>TRBV4-3|TRBJ2-7|TRBD2|NA
CASSQVFSGRVDEQYF
TGCGCCAGCAGCCAAGTCTTTAGCGGGAGGGTCGACGAGCAGTACTTC
>TRBV11-1|TRBJ2-7|TRBD2|NA
CASSPWTSGRYEQYF
TGTGCCAGCAGCCCGTGGACTAGCGGACGCTACGAGCAGTACTTC
>TRBV9|TRBJ2-1|NA|once
CASSVAPSELPGEQFF
TGTGCCAGCAGCGTAGCCCCATCGGAGCTACCGGGTGAGCAGTTCTTC
>TRBV28|TRBJ2-7|NA|once
CASSLRGPTSPEQYF
TGTGCCAGCAGTTTACGGGGACCAACGAGCCCCGAGCAGTACTTC
>TRBV5-1|TRBJ2-2|NA|NA
CASSLPGNTGELFF
TGCGCCAGCAGCTTGCCAGGGAACACCGGGGAGCTGTTTTTT
>TRBV28|TRBJ2-3|NA|NA
CASSPPRVDTQYF
TGTGCCAGCAGTCCCCCCCGAGTGGATACGCAGTATTTT
>TRBV5-1|TRBJ2-7|NA|NA
CASSTDSYEQYF
TGCGCCAGCAGCACGGACAGCTACGAGCAGTACTTC
>TRBV5-1|TRBJ1-4|NA|NA
CASRATATNEKLFF
TGCGCCAGCAGGGCTACAGCCACCAATGAAAAACTGTTTTTT
>TRBV28|TRBJ1-5|NA|NA
CASSLLTPDNQPQHF
TGTGCCAGCAGTTTATTAACCCCAGATAATCAGCCCCAGCATTTT
>TRBV7-9|TRBJ2-3|NA|NA
CASSLRKIGQKSADTQYF
TGTGCCAGCAGCTTAAGAAAAATCGGACAGAAATCGGCAGATACGCAGTATTTT
>TRBV5-6|TRBJ2-5|TRBD1|NA
CASSAPGQRMETQYF
TGTGCCAGCAGCGCACCGGGACAGAGAATGGAGACCCAGTACTTC
>TRBV7-9|TRBJ2-2|NA|NA
CASVNRTVPGELFF
TGTGCCAGCGTAAACAGAACAGTTCCCGGGGAGCTGTTTTTT
>TRBV10-3|TRBJ1-1|NA|NA
CAISVVGTEAFF
TGTGCCATCAGTGTTGTAGGCACTGAAGCTTTCTTT
>TRBV5-6|TRBJ2-7|NA|NA
CASSLDGLDSYEQYF
TGTGCCAGCAGCTTGGATGGCCTCGACTCCTACGAGCAGTACTTC
>TRBV5-6|TRBJ2-7|NA|NA
CASSFFLNEQYF
TGTGCCAGCAGCTTTTTCTTGAACGAGCAGTACTTC
>TRBV18|TRBJ1-1|NA|NA
CASSPPYPRIEAFF
TGTGCCAGCTCACCACCTTATCCCCGGATTGAAGCTTTCTTT
>TRBV2|TRBJ2-5|TRBD2|NA
CASRETSVQETQYF
TGTGCCAGCAGAGAGACTAGCGTCCAAGAGACCCAGTACTTC
>TRBV7-6|TRBJ2-2|TRBD1|NA
CASSSGQGATGELFF
TGTGCCAGCAGCTCTGGACAGGGGGCTACCGGGGAGCTGTTTTTT
>TRBV18|TRBJ2-1|NA|NA
CASSREGGADPYNEQFF
TGTGCCAGCTCACGAGAAGGCGGGGCGGACCCTTACAATGAGCAGTTCTTC
>TRBV5-8|TRBJ1-5|TRBD1|once
CASSLADRGGQPQHF
TGTGCCAGCAGCTTGGCAGACAGGGGGGGTCAGCCCCAGCATTTT
>TRBV5-1|TRBJ2-7|NA|NA
CASSQGQRYEQYF
TGCGCCAGCAGCCAAGGACAGCGCTACGAGCAGTACTTC
>TRBV9|TRBJ2-2|TRBD2|once
CASSVSGRGYNTGELFF
TGTGCCAGCAGCGTGAGCGGGAGGGGGTATAACACCGGGGAGCTGTTTTTT
>TRBV4-3|TRBJ2-7|NA|NA
CASSQEGALAGYEQYF
TGCGCCAGCAGCCAAGAAGGGGCGCTAGCCGGCTACGAGCAGTACTTC
>TRBV28|TRBJ1-2|TRBD1|NA
CASSLRAGGIGYTF
TGTGCCAGCAGTTTACGGGCAGGGGGGATAGGCTACACCTTC
>TRBV27|TRBJ2-7|TRBD2|NA
CASSRGGTSGSYEQYF
TGTGCCAGCAGTCGGGGGGGGACTAGCGGCTCCTACGAGCAGTACTTC
>TRBV27|TRBJ2-3|NA|few
CASRAGYRITDTQYF
TGTGCCAGCAGGGCTGGATACAGAATCACAGATACGCAGTATTTT
>TRBV4-3|TRBJ2-7|NA|NA
CASSHGVGAYEQYF
TGCGCCAGCAGCCATGGGGTGGGAGCCTACGAGCAGTACTTC
>TRBV28|TRBJ2-7|NA|NA
CASSSNHLGSSKEQYF
TGTGCCAGCAGTTCTAACCACCTCGGGAGTAGTAAGGAGCAGTACTTC
>TRBV30|TRBJ2-7|NA|NA
CAWSVTRGKYEQYF
TGTGCCTGGAGTGTAACCCGGGGAAAGTACGAGCAGTACTTC
>TRBV4-3|TRBJ2-1|TRBD2|NA
CASRPGLAGGPRINEQFF
TGCGCCAGCAGACCGGGACTAGCGGGAGGGCCTAGGATCAATGAGCAGTTCTTC
>TRBV10-1|TRBJ2-7|NA|once
CASRGEDDEQYF
TGCGCCAGCAGGGGGGAGGATGACGAGCAGTACTTC